This is a list of T cell receptor beta chains from one sample in a study of cytomegalovirus exposure and HLA in healthy donors. Assay used: immunoSEQ multiplex PCR; TCRdb lists only in-frame clones, some missing. There are roughly 250,000 clones in the sample; roughly 80% occur only once, and approximately 0.3% lies in the top ten. Sequenced material: PBMCs. The receptors shown here come from a girl aged 2 to 9 in good health and CMV-seronegative. The CDR3 runs from the conserved cysteine through the conserved F or W. The order of the fields is J gene, V gene, CDR3 protein.

j_call: TRBJ2-7
v_call: TRBV6-1
cdr3_aa: CASSPDRIF

j_call: TRBJ1-1
v_call: TRBV7-8
cdr3_aa: CASSQGQRNTEAFF

j_call: TRBJ2-1
v_call: TRBV25-1
cdr3_aa: CASSYSLPSYNEQFF

j_call: TRBJ2-7
v_call: TRBV4-2
cdr3_aa: CASSQDRAGEQYF

j_call: TRBJ1-2
v_call: TRBV6-1
cdr3_aa: CASSPRSTLGYGYTF

j_call: TRBJ2-7
v_call: TRBV28
cdr3_aa: CASSLRDYPYEQYF

j_call: TRBJ2-7
v_call: TRBV28
cdr3_aa: CASSFGSLTLEQYF

j_call: TRBJ1-3
v_call: TRBV6-5
cdr3_aa: CASSYRTGSGNTIYF

j_call: TRBJ1-5
v_call: TRBV19
cdr3_aa: CASSIEGDQPQHF

j_call: TRBJ2-7
v_call: TRBV11-2
cdr3_aa: CASSRQGVVQYF

j_call: TRBJ2-2
v_call: TRBV28
cdr3_aa: CASSPAAAGTGDTGELFF

j_call: TRBJ2-1
v_call: TRBV10-3
cdr3_aa: CAISVSGSVDEQFF